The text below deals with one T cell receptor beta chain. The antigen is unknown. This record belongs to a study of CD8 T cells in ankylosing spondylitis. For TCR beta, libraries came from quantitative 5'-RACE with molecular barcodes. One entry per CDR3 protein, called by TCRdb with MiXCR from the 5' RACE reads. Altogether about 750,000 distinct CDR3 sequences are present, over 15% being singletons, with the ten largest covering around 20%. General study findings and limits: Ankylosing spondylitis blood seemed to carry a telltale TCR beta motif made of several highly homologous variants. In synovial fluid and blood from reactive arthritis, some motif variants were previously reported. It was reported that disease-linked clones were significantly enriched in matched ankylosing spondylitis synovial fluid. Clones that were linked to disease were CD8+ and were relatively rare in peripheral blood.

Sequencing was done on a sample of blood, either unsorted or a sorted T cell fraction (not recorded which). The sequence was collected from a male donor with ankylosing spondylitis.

This CDR3 is CASSFKASDQYF. DNA of the CDR3: TGCGCCAGCAGCTTCAAGGCGTCCGACCAGTATTTT. The chain links TRBV5-1 to TRBJ2-3; D is uncertain. V was shortened by 2 bases and J by 12 bases, with 13 bases between the two germline ends. In germline, CDR1 is SGHRS, CDR2 YFSETQ. CDR3 length: 12 residues.